This is a list of T cell receptor beta chains from one sample in a study of blood T cell repertoires in COVID-19. The data were produced by immunoSEQ multiplex PCR, yet TCRdb's version contains in-frame clones alone and is incomplete. This repertoire shows about 260,000 clones, around 89% found once; its top ten account for roughly 3.7%. Source material: peripheral blood. The receptors were gathered from a woman aged 35 to 49 with acute or convalescent COVID-19. Both conserved end residues are part of each CDR3. The D gene is left open where the match is weak. The size field is filled for only some rows; it gives once, few, many or a size class.

cdr3_aa: CAISDLYGYTF
cdr3_nt: TGTGCCATCAGTGACCTCTATGGCTACACCTTC
v_call: TRBV10-3
j_call: TRBJ1-2
d_call: NA
clone_size: NA

cdr3_aa: CASSQGLAQYF
cdr3_nt: TGTGCCAGCAGCCAAGGACTGGCGCAGTATTTT
v_call: TRBV3-1/TRBV3-2
j_call: TRBJ2-3
d_call: NA
clone_size: NA

cdr3_aa: CASSVRSSNQPQHF
cdr3_nt: TGTGCCAGCAGTGTCCGGAGCAGCAATCAGCCCCAGCATTTT
v_call: TRBV2
j_call: TRBJ1-5
d_call: NA
clone_size: NA

cdr3_aa: CAWSVTKSPLHF
cdr3_nt: TGTGCCTGGAGTGTAACTAAATCACCCCTCCACTTT
v_call: TRBV30
j_call: TRBJ1-6
d_call: NA
clone_size: NA

cdr3_aa: CASSAQGVANEKLFF
cdr3_nt: TGCGCCAGCAGTGCACAGGGGGTGGCTAATGAAAAACTGTTTTTT
v_call: TRBV5-1
j_call: TRBJ1-4
d_call: TRBD1
clone_size: once

cdr3_aa: CSVAAGGATNEKLFF
cdr3_nt: TGCAGCGTTGCCGCAGGAGGGGCAACTAATGAAAAACTGTTTTTT
v_call: TRBV29-1
j_call: TRBJ1-4
d_call: NA
clone_size: NA

cdr3_aa: CASSQGTSREQFF
cdr3_nt: TGTGCCAGCAGCCAAGGGACTAGCAGGGAGCAGTTCTTC
v_call: TRBV3-1/TRBV3-2
j_call: TRBJ2-1
d_call: TRBD2
clone_size: NA

cdr3_aa: CASSLLRNTEAFF
cdr3_nt: TGTGCCAGCAGTTTATTGAGGAACACTGAAGCTTTCTTT
v_call: TRBV12-3/TRBV12-4
j_call: TRBJ1-1
d_call: NA
clone_size: NA

cdr3_aa: CASSLAGGNTEAFF
cdr3_nt: TGTGCCAGCAGTTTAGCGGGGGGGAACACTGAAGCTTTCTTT
v_call: TRBV28
j_call: TRBJ1-1
d_call: NA
clone_size: once

cdr3_aa: CASRLSGGTTNYGYTF
cdr3_nt: TGTGCCAGCAGACTATCAGGAGGGACCACTAACTATGGCTACACCTTC
v_call: TRBV27
j_call: TRBJ1-2
d_call: NA
clone_size: NA

cdr3_aa: CASSAQGTNSPLHF
cdr3_nt: TGTGCCAGCAGCGCACAGGGGACCAATTCACCCCTCCACTTT
v_call: TRBV6-5
j_call: TRBJ1-6
d_call: TRBD1
clone_size: NA

cdr3_aa: CASQGVNSPLHF
cdr3_nt: TGTGCCTCGCAGGGGGTCAATTCACCCCTCCACTTT
v_call: TRBV30
j_call: TRBJ1-6
d_call: TRBD1
clone_size: NA

cdr3_aa: CASSLDLVRESTDTQYF
cdr3_nt: TGTGCCAGCAGCTTAGATTTGGTGCGGGAAAGCACAGATACGCAGTATTTT
v_call: TRBV11-2
j_call: TRBJ2-3
d_call: NA
clone_size: NA

cdr3_aa: CASSLGAAQFF
cdr3_nt: TGTGCCAGCAGCTTGGGAGCGGCGCAGTTCTTC
v_call: TRBV5-6
j_call: TRBJ2-1
d_call: NA
clone_size: NA

cdr3_aa: CASSLQGTNTGELFF
cdr3_nt: TGTGCCAGCAGTTTACAGGGAACGAACACCGGGGAGCTGTTTTTT
v_call: TRBV2
j_call: TRBJ2-2
d_call: NA
clone_size: NA

cdr3_aa: CAWSVGGAIPNEQFF
cdr3_nt: TGTGCCTGGAGTGTAGGGGGGGCGATCCCCAATGAGCAGTTCTTC
v_call: TRBV30
j_call: TRBJ2-1
d_call: NA
clone_size: NA

cdr3_aa: CASNVGQLNTEAFF
cdr3_nt: TGTGCCAGCAATGTCGGACAGCTGAACACTGAAGCTTTCTTT
v_call: TRBV2
j_call: TRBJ1-1
d_call: NA
clone_size: NA

cdr3_aa: CAISDPGVNTEAFF
cdr3_nt: TGTGCCATCAGTGATCCGGGAGTGAACACTGAAGCTTTCTTT
v_call: TRBV10-3
j_call: TRBJ1-1
d_call: NA
clone_size: NA

cdr3_aa: CASIGEVDTEAFF
cdr3_nt: TGTGCCAGCATAGGGGAAGTAGACACTGAAGCTTTCTTT
v_call: TRBV2
j_call: TRBJ1-1
d_call: NA
clone_size: NA

cdr3_aa: CASSLVRGQLFF
cdr3_nt: TGTGCCAGCAGCTTAGTCAGGGGGCAACTGTTTTTT
v_call: TRBV7-2
j_call: TRBJ1-4
d_call: TRBD1
clone_size: NA

cdr3_aa: CASTASGGAMETQYF
cdr3_nt: TGCGCCAGCACTGCTAGCGGGGGGGCGATGGAGACCCAGTACTTC
v_call: TRBV5-1
j_call: TRBJ2-5
d_call: TRBD2
clone_size: NA

cdr3_aa: CASSSPTGGYYGYTF
cdr3_nt: TGTGCCAGCAGCTCCCCGACAGGGGGATACTATGGCTACACCTTC
v_call: TRBV11-2
j_call: TRBJ1-2
d_call: TRBD1
clone_size: NA

cdr3_aa: CASSLGLGPDTQYF
cdr3_nt: TGTGCCAGCAGCTTAGGACTAGGCCCAGATACGCAGTATTTT
v_call: TRBV11-3
j_call: TRBJ2-3
d_call: NA
clone_size: NA

cdr3_aa: CASSLNGGTYNEQFF
cdr3_nt: TGTGCCAGCAGCTTAAACGGGGGGACCTACAATGAGCAGTTCTTC
v_call: TRBV7-3
j_call: TRBJ2-1
d_call: TRBD2
clone_size: once

cdr3_aa: CASGRNTEAFF
cdr3_nt: TGTGCCAGCGGCCGGAACACTGAAGCTTTCTTT
v_call: TRBV6-5
j_call: TRBJ1-1
d_call: NA
clone_size: NA

cdr3_aa: CASSSGNTGELFF
cdr3_nt: TGTGCCAGCAGTTCGGGGAACACCGGGGAGCTGTTTTTT
v_call: TRBV6-6
j_call: TRBJ2-2
d_call: NA
clone_size: NA

cdr3_aa: CASSQEWRGGYGYTF
cdr3_nt: TGCGCCAGCAGCCAAGAGTGGCGGGGAGGATATGGCTACACCTTC
v_call: TRBV4-1
j_call: TRBJ1-2
d_call: NA
clone_size: NA

cdr3_aa: CASSLGGGAYGYTF
cdr3_nt: TGTGCCAGCAGTTTAGGGGGGGGAGCCTATGGCTACACCTTC
v_call: TRBV28
j_call: TRBJ1-2
d_call: NA
clone_size: NA

cdr3_aa: CASSFPVGRGAYNEQFF
cdr3_nt: TGCGCCAGCAGCTTTCCGGTCGGACGGGGAGCCTACAATGAGCAGTTCTTC
v_call: TRBV5-1
j_call: TRBJ2-1
d_call: NA
clone_size: NA

cdr3_aa: CASSYGTSETTQYF
cdr3_nt: TGTGCCAGCAGCTACGGGACTAGCGAGACTACGCAGTATTTT
v_call: TRBV7-2
j_call: TRBJ2-3
d_call: TRBD2
clone_size: NA

cdr3_aa: CASRDSLKETQYF
cdr3_nt: TGTGCCAGCAGGGACAGTTTGAAAGAGACCCAGTACTTC
v_call: TRBV12-3/TRBV12-4
j_call: TRBJ2-5
d_call: NA
clone_size: NA

cdr3_aa: CASSLGANTEAFF
cdr3_nt: TGTGCCAGCAGCCTCGGAGCGAACACTGAAGCTTTCTTT
v_call: TRBV27
j_call: TRBJ1-1
d_call: NA
clone_size: once

cdr3_aa: CASSTGSKNNEQFF
cdr3_nt: TGTGCCAGCAGCACAGGTTCAAAAAACAATGAGCAGTTCTTC
v_call: TRBV13
j_call: TRBJ2-1
d_call: NA
clone_size: NA

cdr3_aa: CASSFWTLPLHF
cdr3_nt: TGTGCCAGCAGTTTCTGGACTCTACCCCTCCACTTT
v_call: TRBV12-3/TRBV12-4
j_call: TRBJ1-6
d_call: NA
clone_size: NA

cdr3_aa: CASSLQDYNEQFF
cdr3_nt: TGCGCCAGCAGCTTACAGGACTACAATGAGCAGTTCTTC
v_call: TRBV5-1
j_call: TRBJ2-1
d_call: NA
clone_size: NA

cdr3_aa: CASSLRTYGGSTEAFF
cdr3_nt: TGCGCCAGCAGCTTGAGGACTTATGGCGGGAGCACTGAAGCTTTCTTT
v_call: TRBV5-1
j_call: TRBJ1-1
d_call: NA
clone_size: NA

cdr3_aa: CASSLRVRTEAFF
cdr3_nt: TGTGCCAGCAGTTTGAGGGTTCGGACTGAAGCTTTCTTT
v_call: TRBV12-3/TRBV12-4
j_call: TRBJ1-1
d_call: NA
clone_size: NA

cdr3_aa: CASSLRVVNQPQHF
cdr3_nt: TGTGCCAGCAGCTTGAGGGTAGTCAATCAGCCCCAGCATTTT
v_call: TRBV7-8
j_call: TRBJ1-5
d_call: NA
clone_size: NA

cdr3_aa: CASSFPRDRGATNTEAFF
cdr3_nt: TGTGCCAGCAGCTTCCCCCGGGACAGGGGCGCGACGAACACTGAAGCTTTCTTT
v_call: TRBV5-5
j_call: TRBJ1-1
d_call: TRBD1
clone_size: NA

cdr3_aa: CASSFSTSGGAENGELFF
cdr3_nt: TGTGCCAGCAGCTTTTCGACTAGCGGGGGGGCCGAGAACGGGGAGCTGTTTTTT
v_call: TRBV7-6
j_call: TRBJ2-2
d_call: TRBD2
clone_size: NA

cdr3_aa: CASRDPGQPQHF
cdr3_nt: TGTGCCAGCAGGGACCCAGGGCAGCCCCAGCATTTT
v_call: TRBV2
j_call: TRBJ1-5
d_call: NA
clone_size: NA

cdr3_aa: CASSPRQGLNTGELFF
cdr3_nt: TGTGCCAGCTCACCACGTCAGGGGTTGAACACCGGGGAGCTGTTTTTT
v_call: TRBV18
j_call: TRBJ2-2
d_call: NA
clone_size: NA

cdr3_aa: CASSPGRNTEAFF
cdr3_nt: TGTGCCAGCAGCCCGGGGAGGAACACTGAAGCTTTCTTT
v_call: TRBV7-8
j_call: TRBJ1-1
d_call: NA
clone_size: NA

cdr3_aa: CASSQGQHPGGYTF
cdr3_nt: TGTGCCAGCAGCCAGGGACAGCACCCTGGTGGCTACACCTTC
v_call: TRBV7-9
j_call: TRBJ1-2
d_call: TRBD1
clone_size: NA

cdr3_aa: CASSSSARLDTEAFF
cdr3_nt: TGTGCCAGCAGCTCAAGTGCGCGACTTGACACTGAAGCTTTCTTT
v_call: TRBV7-8
j_call: TRBJ1-1
d_call: NA
clone_size: once

cdr3_aa: CAIGQRDSSTDTQYF
cdr3_nt: TGTGCCATCGGCCAACGGGACAGCAGCACAGATACGCAGTATTTT
v_call: TRBV10-3
j_call: TRBJ2-3
d_call: TRBD1
clone_size: NA

cdr3_aa: CASSPKPRQGSSTYGYTF
cdr3_nt: TGTGCCAGCAGCCCTAAGCCCCGTCAGGGTAGCTCTACCTATGGCTACACCTTC
v_call: TRBV7-3
j_call: TRBJ1-2
d_call: NA
clone_size: NA

cdr3_aa: CASSSLGDTEAFF
cdr3_nt: TGTGCCAGCAGCTCTTTAGGGGACACTGAAGCTTTCTTT
v_call: TRBV3-1/TRBV3-2
j_call: TRBJ1-1
d_call: NA
clone_size: NA

cdr3_aa: CAWSVTAYYGYTF
cdr3_nt: TGTGCCTGGAGTGTGACAGCATACTATGGCTACACCTTC
v_call: TRBV30
j_call: TRBJ1-2
d_call: NA
clone_size: NA

cdr3_aa: CASSEEGLAGGRRSIQYF
cdr3_nt: TGTGCCAGCAGTGAAGAGGGACTAGCGGGGGGGCGGCGCAGCATTCAGTACTTC
v_call: TRBV6-1
j_call: TRBJ2-4
d_call: TRBD2
clone_size: NA

cdr3_aa: CASSGSGQETQYF
cdr3_nt: TGCGCCAGCAGCGGGTCAGGGCAAGAGACCCAGTACTTC
v_call: TRBV5-1
j_call: TRBJ2-5
d_call: NA
clone_size: NA

cdr3_aa: CASSTPGQGNYGYTF
cdr3_nt: TGTGCCAGCAGCACCCCGGGCCAGGGGAACTATGGCTACACCTTC
v_call: TRBV5-4
j_call: TRBJ1-2
d_call: NA
clone_size: NA

cdr3_aa: CASSPRDRSAGYTF
cdr3_nt: TGTGCCAGCAGTCCCCGGGACAGGTCTGCGGGCTACACCTTC
v_call: TRBV27
j_call: TRBJ1-2
d_call: TRBD1
clone_size: once

cdr3_aa: CASRRQGAFQETQYF
cdr3_nt: TGTGCCAGCAGGAGACAGGGGGCCTTCCAAGAGACCCAGTACTTC
v_call: TRBV6-5
j_call: TRBJ2-5
d_call: TRBD1
clone_size: NA

cdr3_aa: CASSETGLEAGEAFF
cdr3_nt: TGCGCCAGCAGCGAGACAGGGTTAGAAGCCGGTGAAGCTTTCTTT
v_call: TRBV5-1
j_call: TRBJ1-1
d_call: TRBD1
clone_size: NA

cdr3_aa: CAISSSSGEEDTQYF
cdr3_nt: TGTGCCATCAGTAGCTCTAGCGGGGAGGAAGATACGCAGTATTTT
v_call: TRBV10-3
j_call: TRBJ2-3
d_call: TRBD2
clone_size: NA

cdr3_aa: CASMGFWGGTGELFF
cdr3_nt: TGTGCCAGCATGGGATTCTGGGGGGGGACCGGGGAGCTGTTTTTT
v_call: TRBV6-5
j_call: TRBJ2-2
d_call: TRBD2
clone_size: NA

cdr3_aa: CASTPDRNYGYTF
cdr3_nt: TGTGCCAGTACCCCCGACAGGAACTATGGCTACACCTTC
v_call: TRBV19
j_call: TRBJ1-2
d_call: NA
clone_size: NA

cdr3_aa: CASSFPPDSHGNTIYF
cdr3_nt: TGTGCCAGCAGTTTCCCCCCGGACAGCCATGGAAACACCATATATTTT
v_call: TRBV5-6
j_call: TRBJ1-3
d_call: NA
clone_size: few